The 10 T cell receptor beta chains in this list originate from one sample, sequenced in a study of T cell changes during pregnancy in multiple sclerosis. Repertoires were generated with immunoSEQ multiplex PCR, while TCRdb's copy carries only in-frame clones and drops some. Of under 65,000 clones listed, 91% were seen once; the top ten hold roughly 1.1%. Source: peripheral blood, taken after pregnancy. These receptor sequences come from a female donor in good health, enrolled as a control in a pregnancy study.

This chain uses TRBV5-4 with TRBJ2-5; TRBD1 matches 12 bases. From germline, CDR1 is SGHNT and CDR2 YYREEE (reference sequence). V shed 5 bases and J 3 bases; nucleotides not matched to a gene: 2. This CDR3 region has 14 residues. In DNA, the CDR3 is TGTGCCAGCAGGGGACAGGGGGCTAAAGAGACCCAGTACTTC. Translating gives CASRGQGAKETQYF.

The CDR3 is CATSSNRAPYEQYF. DNA for the CDR3: TGTGCCACCAGCAGTAACAGGGCTCCCTACGAGCAGTACTTC. The chain links TRBV15 to TRBJ2-7; a weak D match, TRBD1 (6 bases). The CDR3 consists of 14 residues. In germline, CDR1 is LNHNV, CDR2 YYDKDF (reference sequence). Trimming removed 3 bases from V and 2 bases from J, with 11 bases in between.

The J gene is TRBJ2-2, the V gene TRBV11-2; 8 nucleotides agree with TRBD1. Germline values: CDR1 SGHAT, CDR2 FQNNGV. The CDR3 sequence is 15 residues long. V trimming: 6 bases; J trimming: 1 base; junction bases outside the gene matches: 4. CDR3 DNA sequence: TGTGCCAGCAGGACCGGGACAGGGAACACCGGGGAGCTGTTTTTT. Residues: CASRTGTGNTGELFF.

The chain joins TRBV7-2 to TRBJ2-2; 11 bases are a match to TRBD2. CDR1 and CDR2 from the germline V gene are SGHTA and FQGNSA. This CDR3 is 16 amino acids long. The V and J ends lost 1 base and 6 bases, in that order; junction bases with no gene match: 4. Here the CDR3 DNA reads TGTGCCAGCAGCTTAGTTATACTAGCGGGAGCCGGGGAGCTGTTTTTT. It is translated as CASSLVILAGAGELFF.

The rearrangement uses TRBV2 and TRBJ1-2; 7 bases are a match to TRBD1. CDR1 SNHLY and CDR2 FYNNEI come from the germline V gene. J was trimmed by 8 bases and V by 1 base; bases with no gene match: 7. The CDR3 has 14 residues. CDR3: CASSEGRQGGGYTF. CDR3 coding DNA: TGTGCCAGCAGTGAAGGTCGCCAGGGGGGAGGCTACACCTTC.

The chain carries TRBV5-1 and TRBJ2-3; TRBD1 matches 10 bases. Losses at the gene ends were 5 bases for V and 4 bases for J; bases not matched to a gene: 7. In germline, CDR1 is SGHRS, CDR2 YFSETQ. The CDR3 has 15 amino acids. The DNA for the CDR3 is TGCGCCAGCAGTTACCGGGACAGGGGTGCAGATACGCAGTATTTT. Residues: CASSYRDRGADTQYF.

CDR3 sequence: CASSLLAGGSDTQYF. CDR3 in DNA: TGTGCCAGCAGCCTACTAGCGGGGGGGTCAGATACGCAGTATTTT. V usage is TRBV6-1 and J usage is TRBJ2-3, with 13 bases aligning to TRBD2. The CDR3 consists of 15 residues. V trimming: 6 bases; J trimming: 4 bases; junction bases outside the gene matches: 4. CDR1 is MNHNS, CDR2 SASEGT, per germline.

V usage is TRBV13 and J usage is TRBJ2-1; 10 bases are shared with TRBD2. The CDR3 is made up of 12 amino acids. Germline CDR1 is PRHDT and CDR2 is FYEKMQ (reference sequence). The trim removed 2 bases at V and 15 bases at J, leaving 4 bases unmatched. The CDR3 loop is CASSLQREGRFF. In DNA form, the CDR3 reads TGTGCCAGCAGCTTACAGCGGGAGGGCCGGTTCTTC. The entire variable domain, with the rest obtained from reference TRBV13 and TRBJ2-1, is as follows: AAGVIQSPRHLIKEKRETATLKCYPIPRHDTVYWYQQGPGQDPQFLISFYEKMQSDKGSIPDRFSAQQFSDYHSELNMSSLELGDSALYFCASSLQREGRFFGPGTRLTVL.

This clone occurred once. The rearrangement links TRBV6-1 to TRBJ2-7; 9 bases line up with TRBD1. J lost 5 bases, V lost 2 bases, and 10 bases had no gene match. Germline V gene sequence: CDR1 MNHNS, CDR2 SASEGT. This CDR3 has 16 residues. The CDR3 is CASSESEGTGSDEQYF. The DNA for the CDR3 is TGTGCCAGCAGTGAATCGGAAGGGACAGGGTCCGACGAGCAGTACTTC.

The rearrangement uses TRBV6-6 and TRBJ1-6; D is undetermined. The ends were cut back, 5 bases at V and 14 bases at J, with 16 bases in the middle. The germline V gene has CDR1 MNHNY and CDR2 SVGAGI (reference sequence). This CDR3 spans 13 amino acids. CDR3 amino acids: CASSPTPPSALHF. The CDR3 DNA is TGTGCCAGCAGTCCAACCCCCCCCTCGGCCCTCCACTTT.